This paragraph covers one T cell receptor beta chain sequence. The antigen is unknown. This sample is drawn from a study of T cell repertoires in cytomegalovirus infection. Notes on the study in general: Adding up the frequency of public TCR beta families identified people who carried CMV plus the relevant HLA.

TCRdb used MiXCR to reprocess the reads, holding one entry per CDR3 protein. This sample has around 900,000 distinct CDR3 sequences; around 32% occur once, and the top ten carry over 12%. Germline assignment: CDR1 MNHNY and CDR2 SVGAGI (reference sequence). V dropped 3 bases and J dropped 8 bases, with 7 bases sitting between them. The CDR3 totals 11 residues. This rearrangement joins TRBV6-6 to TRBJ1-2; D unclear. The receptor was derived from a human donor in good health (CMV status not recorded). Some clones in this sample may be carry-over from other donors' samples. The sequenced sample was cultured CD8+ T cells from PBMCs, obtained from culture after CMV antigen stimulation. The CDR3 loop is CASSYPTGYTF. The CDR3 DNA follows: TGTGCCAGCAGTTATCCGACAGGCTACACCTTC.